A selection of T cell receptor beta chains follows, all from one sample in a study of T cells after yellow fever vaccination. TCRdb reprocessed the 5' RACE reads with MiXCR, giving one entry per CDR3 protein. The sample lists more than 90,000 distinct CDR3 sequences, 6.5% to 9% occurring once. The specimen comprised CD8+ T cells sorted from PBMCs, sampled 45 days after the yellow fever booster vaccination. The receptors originated from a man under 40 who received the YFV17D yellow fever vaccine. The CDR3 runs from the conserved cysteine through the conserved F or W. D genes are given only for firm matches. Clone size is given for some rows only: seen once, a few or many times, or a class if the clone is expanded.

>TRBJ2-7|few|TRBV20-1|TRBD2
CSARTSGSKEQYF
TGCAGTGCTAGGACTAGCGGGAGTAAAGAGCAGTACTTC
>TRBJ2-7|few|TRBV5-1|TRBD2
CTSSLAGGSYEQYF
TGCACCAGCAGCCTAGCGGGAGGATCCTACGAGCAGTACTTC
>TRBJ2-7|.|TRBV11-1|.
CASSRDSPSEGELAYEQYF
TGTGCCAGCAGTCGGGACAGTCCTAGCGAAGGAGAACTGGCCTACGAGCAGTACTTC
>TRBJ1-4|many|TRBV7-6|.
CASSLEADNEKLFF
TGTGCCAGCAGCTTAGAAGCGGATAATGAAAAACTGTTTTTT
>TRBJ2-7|few|TRBV11-2|TRBD2
CASSLDNGLAGEQYF
TGTGCCAGCAGCTTAGATAATGGACTAGCTGGAGAGCAGTACTTC
>TRBJ2-7|few|TRBV7-9|TRBD1
CASSGSQTGVAHYEQYF
TGTGCCAGCAGCGGAAGCCAGACAGGGGTCGCGCACTACGAGCAGTACTTC
>TRBJ2-7|many|TRBV9|TRBD2
CASSVAGGHEQYF
TGTGCCAGCAGCGTAGCGGGAGGCCACGAGCAGTACTTC
>TRBJ1-1|few|TRBV25-1|TRBD1
CASSEELAGQRNTEAFF
TGTGCCAGCAGTGAAGAGCTTGCGGGACAGAGAAACACTGAAGCTTTCTTT
>TRBJ2-7|few|TRBV20-1|.
CSARGQSYEQYF
TGCAGTGCTAGAGGGCAGTCCTACGAGCAGTACTTC
>TRBJ1-5|few|TRBV4-3|.
CASSQERFSNQPQHF
TGCGCCAGCAGCCAAGAACGGTTTAGCAATCAGCCCCAGCATTTT
>TRBJ2-7|.|TRBV7-2|TRBD2
CASSLVLAGAKGEQYF
TGTGCCAGCAGCTTAGTGCTAGCGGGAGCTAAGGGGGAGCAGTACTTC
>TRBJ1-5|many|TRBV7-2|.
CASSHWTEMEQPQHF
TGTGCCAGCAGCCATTGGACAGAGATGGAACAGCCCCAGCATTTT
>TRBJ2-1|few|TRBV27|TRBD2
CASSLIAGGPEQFF
TGTGCCAGCAGTTTAATAGCGGGAGGGCCTGAGCAGTTCTTC
>TRBJ2-1|.|TRBV20-1|TRBD2
CSARGLAGGSAYNEQFF
TGCAGTGCTAGGGGACTAGCGGGAGGTTCTGCCTACAATGAGCAGTTCTTC
>TRBJ2-1|many|TRBV27|TRBD1
CASSLRTGNEQFF
TGTGCCAGCAGCCTACGGACAGGCAATGAGCAGTTCTTC
>TRBJ2-5|many|TRBV7-9|.
CASSSDTLWEETQYF
TGTGCCAGCAGCTCTGACACCCTCTGGGAGGAGACCCAGTACTTC
>TRBJ2-1|many|TRBV6-2/TRBV6-3|.
CASSSGYLNEQFF
TGTGCCAGCAGTTCGGGCTATCTAAATGAGCAGTTCTTC
>TRBJ1-1|many|TRBV7-2|.
CASSLNAGNTEAFF
TGTGCCAGCAGCTTAAACGCAGGCAACACTGAAGCTTTCTTT
>TRBJ1-2|.|TRBV7-8|.
CASSLDNYGYTF
TGTGCCAGCAGCTTGGACAACTATGGCTACACCTTC
>TRBJ1-2|many|TRBV24-1|TRBD1
CATSERTGVGYTF
TGTGCCACCAGTGAGCGAACAGGGGTTGGCTACACCTTC
>TRBJ2-1|many|TRBV7-2|.
CASSNSGHRVTLGDAEFF
TGTGCCAGCAGCAATTCGGGACACCGGGTAACCTTGGGAGATGCCGAGTTCTTC
>TRBJ2-2|few|TRBV24-1|.
CATSDSRTGELFF
TGTGCCACCAGTGACTCGAGAACCGGGGAGCTGTTTTTT